The next 27 T cell receptor beta chains were all read from a single sample in a study of blood T cell repertoires in COVID-19. The method was immunoSEQ multiplex PCR; TCRdb's version includes in-frame clones alone and lacks a portion of them. The data show about 250,000 clones, with around 88% seen just once and roughly 5.2% held by the top ten. What was sequenced was peripheral blood. The receptors were gathered from a woman of 80 years or more with COVID-19, enrolled during active disease.

V is TRBV5-1 and J is TRBJ2-5; D call uncertain. The germline V gene has CDR1 SGHRS and CDR2 YFSETQ. The CDR3 extends over 12 amino acids. V lost 0 bases and J 5 bases, leaving 5 bases between the germline ends. For the CDR3, the DNA is TGCGCCAGCAGCTTGGCCTTCGAGACCCAGTACTTC. Protein product: CASSLAFETQYF.

The chain carries TRBV7-9 and TRBJ1-1; 7 bases match TRBD1. CDR1 is SEHNR, CDR2 FQNEAQ, per germline (reference sequence). This CDR3 region has 15 residues. Trimming removed 5 bases from V and 1 base from J; junction bases left unmatched: 7. CDR3 sequence (DNA): TGTGCCAGCAGCCGATGGTCAGGGGGGAACACTGAAGCTTTCTTT. It is translated as CASSRWSGGNTEAFF.

The chain uses TRBV19 and TRBJ2-3; D might be TRBD1 (6 bases). The CDR3 is made up of 16 amino acids. CDR1 is LNHDA and CDR2 is SQIVND in the germline V gene (reference sequence). Trimming took off 2 bases at V and 3 bases at J, with 15 bases between the two ends. The CDR3 DNA sequence: TGTGCCAGTAGTATAATACTGGGGGCTGGTACAGATACGCAGTATTTT. It codes for CASSIILGAGTDTQYF.

This rearrangement joins TRBV3-1 (or the pseudogene TRBV3-2) to TRBJ2-3; 14 nucleotides align to TRBD2. The CDR3 is made up of 18 amino acids. Germline values: CDR1 LGHDT, CDR2 YNNKEL (reference sequence). Trimming took 0 bases from V and 1 from J; bases not matched to a gene: 3. CDR3 coding DNA: TGTGCCAGCAGCCAAGAAGGACTAGCGGGGGGTGGCACAGATACGCAGTATTTT. It codes for CASSQEGLAGGGTDTQYF.

V usage is TRBV4-2 and J usage is TRBJ1-4; 7 bases are a match to TRBD1. The CDR3 has 17 residues. Trimming removed 0 bases from V and 0 bases from J; junction bases left unmatched: 4. The germline gives CDR1 LGHNA, CDR2 YNFKEQ. CDR3 in DNA: TGTGCCAGCAGCCAAGATCCGGACAGGCCAACTAATGAAAAACTGTTTTTT. As protein: CASSQDPDRPTNEKLFF.

This chain uses TRBV7-8 with TRBJ1-6; TRBD1 matches 7 bases. Germline V gene data show CDR1 as SGHVS and CDR2 as FQNEAQ. The CDR3 contains 19 residues. V lost 0 bases, J lost 8 bases, and 16 bases stayed unmatched. This CDR3 reads CASSLARVSGGTGYSPLHF. The DNA of the CDR3 is TGTGCCAGCAGCTTAGCAAGGGTCTCAGGGGGTACGGGGTATTCACCCCTCCACTTT.

The V gene is TRBV28, the J gene TRBJ2-5, with TRBD2 matching over 7 bases. The CDR3 contains 16 residues. The germline V gene has CDR1 MDHEN and CDR2 SYDVKM. V shed 6 bases and J 5 bases; nucleotides not matched to a gene: 15. The CDR3 DNA reads TGTGCCAGCAGCCTGGAGGGACTCGGGAGGCGGGAGACCCAGTACTTC. This encodes CASSLEGLGRRETQYF.

This clone was seen a handful of times. The chain couples TRBV20-1 to TRBJ2-7; TRBD1 aligns across 8 bases. The CDR3 runs to 13 residues. Per germline, CDR1 DFQATT and CDR2 SNEGSKA (reference sequence). The J segment lost 6 bases and the V segment lost 5 bases, leaving 9 bases of the junction unmatched. The CDR3: CSARDRGVVEQYF. CDR3 sequence (DNA): TGCAGTGCTCGTGACAGGGGTGTTGTCGAGCAGTACTTC.

The CDR3 protein is CASMSRDRRSYGYTF. CDR3 coding DNA: TGTGCCAGTATGTCCCGGGACAGGCGCTCCTATGGCTACACCTTC. This chain uses TRBV19 with TRBJ1-2, with TRBD1 matching 8 bases. V lost 7 bases, J lost 4 bases, and 11 bases stayed unmatched. Germline V lookup: CDR1 LNHDA, CDR2 SQIVND (reference sequence). The CDR3 has 15 amino acids.

Comments on this clone: The same CDR3 can be traced to other DNA sequences in this sample. J is TRBJ1-1 and V is TRBV2; TRBD1 matches at 9 bases. Losses at the gene ends were 5 bases for V and 5 bases for J; bases not matched to a gene: 3. Per the germline V gene, CDR1 is SNHLY and CDR2 is FYNNEI. The length of the CDR3 is 13 residues. In DNA form, the CDR3 reads TGTGCCAGCAGTAGGGACAGGGAAACTGAAGCTTTCTTT. This gives the protein CASSRDRETEAFF.

This clone has a single count. The chain recombines TRBV5-6 with TRBJ2-5; 12 nucleotides match TRBD2. V shed 0 bases and J 1 base; nucleotides not matched to a gene: 4. The CDR3 extends over 17 amino acids. The germline V gene encodes CDR1 SGHDT and CDR2 YYEEEE. CDR3 sequence reads: CASSLAGTSGFQETQYF. The CDR3, as DNA: TGTGCCAGCAGCTTGGCCGGGACTAGCGGGTTCCAAGAGACCCAGTACTTC.

Here the CDR3 DNA reads TGTGCCAGCTCACCCATTAGGACAGGGGGAAACACTGAAGCTTTCTTT. It yields the protein CASSPIRTGGNTEAFF. V and J are TRBV18 and TRBJ1-1, with TRBD1 identical over 10 bases. CDR1 and CDR2 (germline): KGHSH, LQKENI. CDR3 length: 16 residues. Germline trimming cut 3 bases from V and 2 bases from J; bases unmatched to any gene: 6.

This clone was recorded once. V is TRBV9 and J is TRBJ2-5, with D possibly TRBD2 on 6 matching bases. From germline, CDR1 is SGDLS and CDR2 YYNGEE. The V end lost 0 bases, the J end lost 3 bases, and 18 bases lay between the germline ends. The CDR3 has 17 residues. The chain's CDR3 is CASSVGVAGTEKETQYF. The CDR3, as DNA: TGTGCCAGCAGCGTAGGTGTTGCGGGGACCGAAAAAGAGACCCAGTACTTC.

The chain combines TRBV5-4 with TRBJ2-2, with 14 bases identical to TRBD2. The junction had 4 bases not matched to a gene; V was cut back by 0 bases and J by 6 bases. The CDR3 covers 17 residues. CDR1 SGHNT and CDR2 YYREEE come from the germline V gene (reference sequence). Written as DNA, the CDR3 is TGTGCCAGCAGCTTGGGACTAGCGGGGGGGCGCGCCGGGGAGCTGTTTTTT. Its protein product is CASSLGLAGGRAGELFF.

This clone was observed a few times. The chain recombines TRBV20-1 with TRBJ2-3; no definite D call. Germline loops: CDR1 DFQATT, CDR2 SNEGSKA (reference sequence). Trimming left V 5 bases short and J 3 bases short, with 3 bases between. The CDR3 runs to 10 residues. CDR3 in DNA: TGCAGTGCTTCTACAGATACGCAGTATTTT. It is translated as CSASTDTQYF.

This clone was counted a single time. Within the sample, other DNA sequences also encode this same CDR3. The chain is built from TRBV29-1 and TRBJ1-1; 7 positions agree with TRBD1. J gave up 0 bases and V 6 bases, and 1 base lay outside the gene matches. The CDR3 loop spans 12 amino acids. Per the germline V gene, CDR1 is SQVTM and CDR2 is ANQGSEA. The CDR3 loop is CSVGQMNTEAFF. The CDR3 DNA reads as TGCAGCGTGGGACAGATGAACACTGAAGCTTTCTTT.

The chain couples TRBV7-8 to TRBJ1-6; 9 bases match TRBD1. CDR1 SGHVS and CDR2 FQNEAQ come from the germline V gene. The J segment lost 13 bases and the V segment lost 4 bases, leaving 11 bases of the junction unmatched. The CDR3 runs 15 residues. The CDR3 here is CASSWGQGASGPLHF. As DNA, the CDR3 is TGTGCCAGCAGCTGGGGACAGGGAGCTTCTGGGCCCCTCCACTTT.

V and J are TRBV5-4 and TRBJ2-3; TRBD2 is a possible D gene (6 bases). There are 15 residues in the CDR3. Germline loops: CDR1 SGHNT, CDR2 YYREEE (reference sequence). With 0 bases removed from V and 9 bases from J, the gap between germline ends came to 17 bases. The CDR3 region is CASSLEVLRDSTQYF. The CDR3 region has the DNA TGTGCCAGCAGCTTGGAAGTCCTTAGGGACTCCACGCAGTATTTT.

The genes are TRBV12-3 or TRBV12-4 and TRBJ1-2; D ambiguous. The length of the CDR3 is 13 residues. Trimming pared 5 bases from V and 8 bases from J, leaving 15 bases between. CDR3: CASSASGVAGYTF. CDR3 nucleotides: TGTGCCAGCAGTGCCAGCGGAGTCGCGGGCTACACCTTC.

The chain carries TRBV7-9 and TRBJ1-4; TRBD1 matches 8 bases. Germline V gene data show CDR1 as SEHNR and CDR2 as FQNEAQ (reference sequence). The CDR3 is 15 residues long. J gave up 4 bases and V 1 base, and 2 bases lay outside the gene matches. This chain's CDR3 is CASSLGQGINEKLFF. DNA for the CDR3: TGTGCCAGCAGCTTAGGACAGGGGATTAATGAAAAACTGTTTTTT.

The CDR3 bases are TGTGCCAGCAGTGAACAGGGGAACACTGAAGCTTTCTTT. It codes for CASSEQGNTEAFF. The chain uses TRBV6-4 and TRBJ1-1; TRBD1 is a possible D gene (6 bases). The CDR3 length is 13 residues. The V end lost 3 bases, the J end lost 1 base, and 6 bases lay between the germline ends. Germline assignment: CDR1 MRHNA and CDR2 SNTAGT.

This rearrangement joins TRBV18 to TRBJ1-1; no clear D gene. Germline values: CDR1 KGHSH, CDR2 LQKENI. The CDR3 length is 13 residues. V was cut by 6 bases and J by 4 bases, with 12 bases left in between. The CDR3 sequence is CASSQVEGTEAFF. The CDR3 bases are TGTGCCAGCTCCCAGGTTGAGGGCACTGAAGCTTTCTTT.

V is TRBV19 and J is TRBJ1-6, with a weak D call TRBD1 (5 bases). Germline V gene data show CDR1 as LNHDA and CDR2 as SQIVND (reference sequence). This CDR3 region has 14 residues. The V gene lost 4 bases and the J gene lost 5 bases, with 9 bases spanning the gap. CDR3 sequence: CASSTDSHNSPLHF. The CDR3 nucleotides are TGTGCCAGTAGTACCGACAGCCATAATTCACCCCTCCACTTT.

This rearrangement joins TRBV9 to TRBJ2-3; 7 bases are a match to TRBD1. V lost 1 base to trimming and J lost 1 base; unmatched junction nucleotides: 3. The germline gives CDR1 SGDLS, CDR2 YYNGEE. The length of the CDR3 is 15 residues. DNA for the CDR3: TGTGCCAGCAGCGTAAGGCAGGGGGGCACAGATACGCAGTATTTT. Translating it yields CASSVRQGGTDTQYF. Together with reference TRBV9 and TRBJ2-3, the CDR3 gives the full variable domain: DSGVTQTPKHLITATGQRVTLRCSPRSGDLSVYWYQQSLDQGLQFLIQYYNGEERAKGNILERFSAQQFPDLHSELNLSSLELGDSALYFCASSVRQGGTDTQYFGPGTRLTVL.

The chain joins TRBV2 to TRBJ2-6, with 9 positions matching TRBD1. There are 18 residues in the CDR3. Germline assignment: CDR1 SNHLY and CDR2 FYNNEI. V shed 6 bases and J 0 bases; nucleotides not matched to a gene: 9. The chain's CDR3 is CASSFSGQGLSGANVLTF. CDR3 DNA sequence: TGTGCCAGCAGCTTTTCGGGACAGGGCCTCTCTGGGGCCAACGTCCTGACTTTC.

Written as DNA, the CDR3 is TGTGCCATCTCCACTAGCGGGGGCCTGGGGGATACGCAGTATTTT. It encodes CAISTSGGLGDTQYF. The chain employs TRBV10-3 and TRBJ2-3, with TRBD2 matching 11 bases. The CDR3 has 15 amino acids. Germline trimming cut 8 bases from V and 6 bases from J; bases unmatched to any gene: 10. In germline, CDR1 is ENHRY, CDR2 SYGVKD.

This chain uses TRBV19 with TRBJ1-5, with 11 bases that match TRBD1. This CDR3 contains 16 residues. Germline CDR1 is LNHDA and CDR2 is SQIVND (reference sequence). Germline trimming cut 7 bases from V and 6 bases from J; bases unmatched to any gene: 11. The CDR3 reads CASIFGTGGAFQPQHF. CDR3 bases: TGTGCCAGTATCTTCGGGACAGGGGGTGCTTTTCAGCCCCAGCATTTT.